The 10 T cell receptor beta chains presented below share a single source sample, sequenced in a study of graft-versus-host responses after intestinal transplantation. Graft samples were processed, releasing intraepithelial and lamina propria lymphocytes. Repertoires were generated with immunoSEQ multiplex PCR, while TCRdb's copy carries only in-frame clones and drops some. The data hold under 30,000 clones, with about 80% observed a single time. Sequenced material: ileum tissue, taken 98 days after intestinal transplantation. The source is a human patient who received an intestinal transplant, so some T cells may come from the graft donor.

The chain has TRBV15 and TRBJ2-5; a possible D gene is TRBD2 (6 bases). The germline gives CDR1 LNHNV, CDR2 YYDKDF (reference sequence). V was cut by 3 bases and J by 5 bases, with 16 bases left in between. The CDR3 has 15 amino acids. As DNA, the CDR3 is TGTGCCACCAGCAGTCGGAGGGTAGCGTATGAGACCCAGTACTTC. As protein: CATSSRRVAYETQYF.

The chain is built from TRBV6-6 and TRBJ2-7; 7 positions agree with TRBD2. CDR3 size: 14 residues. Germline V lookup: CDR1 MNHNY, CDR2 SVGAGI (reference sequence). Trimming took 5 bases from V and 2 from J; bases not matched to a gene: 6. CDR3 region: CASSKGLVTYEQYF. DNA for the CDR3: TGTGCCAGCAGTAAAGGACTAGTAACCTACGAGCAGTACTTC.

This sequence joins TRBV6-4 and TRBJ2-1, with D perhaps matching TRBD1 (5 bases). Trimming removed 1 base at V and 6 bases at J, with 7 bases between. The CDR3 is 13 residues long. In germline, CDR1 is MRHNA, CDR2 SNTAGT. CDR3: CASSDFRGNEQFF. CDR3 nucleotide sequence: TGTGCCAGCAGTGACTTTAGGGGCAATGAGCAGTTCTTC.

The chain uses TRBV18 and TRBJ2-3, with TRBD2 matching over 11 bases. Germline V CDR1 and CDR2: KGHSH, LQKENI. V lost 3 bases, J lost 5 bases, and 4 bases stayed unmatched. The CDR3 spans 15 residues. The CDR3 bases are TGTGCCAGCTCACCCACTAGCGGGGGAATAGATACGCAGTATTTT. This sequence encodes CASSPTSGGIDTQYF.

The rearrangement joins TRBV2 to TRBJ2-1, with D possibly matching TRBD2 (7 bases). Trimming left V 1 base short and J 7 bases short, with 11 bases between. The CDR3 runs 14 residues. Germline V lookup: CDR1 SNHLY, CDR2 FYNNEI. CDR3 residues: CASSEVGGRNEQFF. For the CDR3, the DNA is TGTGCCAGCAGTGAAGTCGGGGGGCGGAATGAGCAGTTCTTC.

This clone was seen a few times. The rearrangement uses TRBV19 and TRBJ1-1; no reliable D call. CDR3 size: 13 residues. Germline V gene lookup returns CDR1 LNHDA and CDR2 SQIVND (reference sequence). Trimming cost V 6 bases and J 5 bases, with 13 bases left between them. For the CDR3, the DNA is TGTGCCAGTAGCCTGGTTGCTGGAACTGAAGCTTTCTTT. This gives the protein CASSLVAGTEAFF.

By its share, this clone is medium-sized. This chain links TRBV19 with TRBJ2-2; tentative D call: TRBD2 (6 bases). V lost 6 bases, J lost 2 bases, and 16 bases lay in between. This CDR3 comprises 16 residues. In germline, CDR1 is LNHDA, CDR2 SQIVND (reference sequence). The CDR3 region has the DNA TGTGCCAGTAGGGAGGGTACAGGAGCTAACACCGGGGAGCTGTTTTTT. Translated, it gives CASREGTGANTGELFF.

This rearrangement joins TRBV6-1 to TRBJ1-4; 7 nucleotides align to TRBD1. Germline V lookup: CDR1 MNHNS, CDR2 SASEGT. V lost 6 bases, J lost 7 bases, and 11 bases stayed unmatched. This CDR3 region has 15 residues. CDR3 region: CASRQYRGIREKLFF. The CDR3 DNA is TGTGCCAGCAGGCAATACAGGGGTATACGTGAAAAACTGTTTTTT.

The rearrangement links TRBV5-6 to TRBJ1-2; D unclear. The germline V gene has CDR1 SGHDT and CDR2 YYEEEE. The CDR3 totals 15 residues. Trimming shortened V by 1 base and J by 5 bases, and 15 bases separated the two germline ends. CDR3 nucleotide sequence: TGTGCCAGCAGCTTGTCGGCGACTCGGGTTTATGGCTACACCTTC. Translating gives CASSLSATRVYGYTF.

The J gene is TRBJ1-1, the V gene TRBV27, with 9 bases identical to TRBD1. Per germline, CDR1 MNHEY and CDR2 SMNVEV (reference sequence). There are 14 residues in the CDR3. The junction had 9 bases not matched to a gene; V was cut back by 6 bases and J by 7 bases. The CDR3: CASSGTGSIFEAFF. As DNA, the CDR3 is TGTGCCAGCAGCGGGACAGGGTCGATTTTTGAAGCTTTCTTT.